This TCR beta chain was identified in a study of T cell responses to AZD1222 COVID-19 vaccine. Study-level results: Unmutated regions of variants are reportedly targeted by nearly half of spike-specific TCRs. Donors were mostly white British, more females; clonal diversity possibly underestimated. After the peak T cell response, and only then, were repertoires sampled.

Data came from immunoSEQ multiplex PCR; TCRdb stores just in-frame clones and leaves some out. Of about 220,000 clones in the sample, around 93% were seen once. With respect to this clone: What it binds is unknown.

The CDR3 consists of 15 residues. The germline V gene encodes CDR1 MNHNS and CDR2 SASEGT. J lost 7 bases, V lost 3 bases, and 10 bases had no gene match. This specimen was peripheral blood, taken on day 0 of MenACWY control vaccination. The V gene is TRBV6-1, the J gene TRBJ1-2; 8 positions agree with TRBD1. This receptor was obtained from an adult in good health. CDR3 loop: CASSDRTGWRVGYTF. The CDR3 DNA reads TGTGCCAGCAGTGACCGGACAGGGTGGCGAGTTGGCTACACCTTC.